The 8 T cell receptor beta chains given below trace back to one sample, sequenced in a study of blood T cells in healthy people across ages (dated by TCRdb to the mid-2010s). Library prep was done by 5' RACE. Data came from an Illumina HiSeq 2500. A second PCR of roughly 6 to 11 cycles was run with a J-beta primer mix and a sample-barcoded 5' primer. The public reads were reprocessed in TCRdb via fastp at Q25 and MiXCR, keeping in-frame beta chains. Identical CDR3 proteins give one entry, which carries the most common genes and DNA. In this sample the table shows about 1.5 million distinct CDR3 sequences, around 40% of which occur a single time. Together, the top ten hold 4% of the sample. The sequencing input was blood. These receptors were obtained from a woman between 18 and 29 years old in good health.

The chain carries TRBV29-1 and TRBJ1-1; D uncertain. CDR1 and CDR2 (germline): SQVTM, ANQGSEA. V lost 6 bases and J 3 bases, leaving 11 bases between the germline ends. The CDR3 covers 12 residues. The CDR3 loop reads CSVSGLYTEAFF. In DNA form, the CDR3 reads TGCAGCGTCTCCGGCCTATACACTGAAGCTTTCTTT.

The chain recombines TRBV6-2 or TRBV6-3 with TRBJ1-2, with a weak D call TRBD1 (6 bases). The CDR3 contains 17 residues. Germline CDR1 and CDR2: MNHEY and SVGEGT. V was clipped by 2 bases and J by 3 bases, with 19 bases between them. The CDR3, as DNA: TGTGCCAGCAGTTACCGCCGAAGGACAGAGGGATACTATGGCTACACCTTC. This sequence encodes CASSYRRRTEGYYGYTF.

This clonotype has only a few counts. The gene calls are TRBV7-8 and TRBJ2-1; perhaps TRBD1 as D (5 bases). V lost 5 bases and J lost 0, with 11 bases in between. The germline V gene encodes CDR1 SGHVS and CDR2 FQNEAQ. The CDR3 spans 15 residues. The CDR3 coding sequence is TGTGCCAGCAGCCCAGACAGATACTCCTACAATGAGCAGTTCTTC. Encoded protein: CASSPDRYSYNEQFF. The whole variable domain, remainder taken from reference TRBV7-8 and TRBJ2-1, is GAGVSQSPRYKVAKRGQDVALRCDPISGHVSLFWYQQALGQGPEFLTYFQNEAQLDKSGLPSDRFFAERPEGSVSTLKIQRTQQEDSAVYLCASSPDRYSYNEQFFGPGTRLTVL.

This clonotype came up a few times. The chain carries TRBV9 and TRBJ2-4; D gene ambiguous. Gene TRBJ2-7 matches the end of the DNA better, so the J call may be wrong. This CDR3 is built from 15 residues. Per germline, CDR1 SGDLS and CDR2 YYNGEE. The CDR3 is CASSVAGSSMYEQYF. In DNA form, the CDR3 reads TGTGCCAGCAGCGTTGCAGGTTCCTCGATGTACGAGCAGTACTTC.

The table lists this clonotype with a few counts. This chain joins TRBV4-3 and TRBJ2-7, with 7 bases matching TRBD2. The CDR3 extends over 15 amino acids. V gave up 0 bases and J gave up 3 bases; unmatched junction bases: 5. Looked up from germline, CDR1 is LGHNA and CDR2 is YSLEER. The DNA of the CDR3 is TGCGCCAGCAGCCAAGACGGGGGGAAGGTCTACGAGCAGTACTTC. Its protein product is CASSQDGGKVYEQYF.

This clonotype has just a few counts. The rearrangement links TRBV10-3 to TRBJ2-2, with 8 nucleotides matching TRBD1. With 6 bases clipped from V and 4 bases from J, the junction kept 4 bases outside the gene matches. Germline assignment: CDR1 ENHRY and CDR2 SYGVKD. There are 14 residues in the CDR3. The CDR3 nucleotides read TGTGCCATCAGGGGCAGGGGGCCCACCGGGGAGCTGTTTTTT. This encodes CAIRGRGPTGELFF.

The chain is built from TRBV10-2 and TRBJ2-3; no reliable D call. The V and J ends lost 11 bases and 5 bases respectively, with 17 bases between them. Germline assignment: CDR1 WSHSY and CDR2 SAAADI. The CDR3 runs 13 residues. CDR3 nucleotide sequence: TGCGCCCTACGAGACCACATAGGAGATACGCAGTATTTT. Translated: CALRDHIGDTQYF.

Points on this clonotype: One end of the junction varies from germline; a read error may be responsible. J is TRBJ2-1 and V is TRBV7-9, with D possibly being TRBD1 (6 bases). CDR1 and CDR2 from the germline V gene are SEHNR and FQNEAQ (reference sequence). The CDR3 extends over 12 amino acids. The CDR3 nucleotides read TGTTCCAGCAGCCTAGGGGGCAATGAGCAGTTCTTC. Amino acid sequence: CSSSLGGNEQFF.